The next 20 T cell receptor beta chains were all read from a single sample in a study of CD8 T cells in ankylosing spondylitis. TCRdb re-called the 5' RACE reads through MiXCR, storing one row per CDR3 protein. This sample has about 400,000 distinct CDR3 sequences, with roughly 22% found just once. Sequenced material: blood, either unsorted or a sorted T cell fraction (not recorded which). The receptor set was obtained from a male donor with ankylosing spondylitis or in good health (not recorded which).

This clonotype was seen a handful of times. This chain joins TRBV25-1 and TRBJ2-1; 10 bases map to TRBD2. J lost 3 bases, V lost 4 bases, and 0 bases had no gene match. This CDR3 spans 14 amino acids. Per germline, CDR1 MGHDK and CDR2 SYGVNS. DNA of the CDR3: TGTGCCAGCAGTGGGACTAGCGGCTACAATGAGCAGTTCTTC. The encoded protein is CASSGTSGYNEQFF.

The rearrangement joins TRBV5-6 to TRBJ1-3; D may be TRBD1 (6 bases). Deletions cut 4 bases from V and 0 bases from J, with 11 bases between. This CDR3 contains 15 residues. The germline V gene has CDR1 SGHDT and CDR2 YYEEEE. CDR3: CASSVGQNSGNTIYF. CDR3 coding DNA: TGTGCCAGCAGCGTGGGACAAAACTCTGGAAACACCATATATTTT.

The V gene is TRBV3-1, the J gene TRBJ2-7; D remains ambiguous. The CDR3 is 16 amino acids. V lost 0 bases and J lost 3, with 15 bases in between. CDR1 and CDR2 (germline): LGHDT, YNNKEL (reference sequence). CDR3 loop: CASSQDSGWSGYEQYF. The CDR3 DNA reads TGTGCCAGCAGCCAAGATTCTGGGTGGTCAGGCTACGAGCAGTACTTC.

This clonotype was counted only a few times. The chain is built from TRBV5-5 and TRBJ2-7; D gene ambiguous. Germline V lookup: CDR1 SGHKS, CDR2 YYEKEE (reference sequence). Trimming left V 0 bases short and J 12 bases short, with 13 bases between. The CDR3 is 12 amino acids. CDR3 sequence: CASSLEVDFGYF. The CDR3 nucleotides read TGTGCCAGCAGCTTGGAAGTGGATTTCGGGTACTTC.

This clonotype was detected only a few times. The rearrangement joins TRBV28 to TRBJ2-7; 10 nucleotides line up with TRBD1. This CDR3 has 13 amino acids. CDR1 MDHEN and CDR2 SYDVKM come from the germline V gene. Trimming cost V 10 bases and J 6 bases; bases outside gene matches: 9. The CDR3 DNA reads as TGTGCCACCAGAGGACAGGGGGACCGCGAGCAGTACTTC. Encoded protein: CATRGQGDREQYF.

This clonotype was detected many times. The chain uses TRBV6-5 and TRBJ2-7; 7 positions agree with TRBD1. The CDR3 consists of 15 residues. The junction had 8 bases not matched to a gene; V was cut back by 2 bases and J by 4 bases. Germline assignment: CDR1 MNHEY and CDR2 SVGAGI. The CDR3 loop is CASSYGVDRAYEQYF. CDR3 DNA: TGTGCCAGCAGTTACGGGGTCGACAGGGCTTACGAGCAGTACTTC.

This sequence joins TRBV4-1 and TRBJ2-7, with D tentatively TRBD1 (6 bases). The CDR3 loop spans 16 amino acids. Deletions cut 4 bases from V and 3 bases from J, with 19 bases between. CDR1 and CDR2 (germline): MGHRA, YSYEKL. The CDR3 sequence: CASSPGVGTYNYEQYF. The CDR3 DNA is TGCGCCAGCAGCCCAGGGGTCGGGACATACAACTACGAGCAGTACTTC.

This clonotype has a handful of counts. The chain employs TRBV3-1 and TRBJ2-7; D gene uncertain. Trimming took 3 bases from V and 2 from J, leaving 11 bases between them. In germline, CDR1 is LGHDT, CDR2 YNNKEL (reference sequence). The CDR3 runs 14 residues. CDR3 residues: CASSHRRNPYEQYF. CDR3 coding DNA: TGTGCCAGCAGCCACCGGCGGAACCCCTACGAGCAGTACTTC.

This clonotype has just a few counts. The rearrangement links TRBV20-1 to TRBJ1-1; the match to TRBD1 covers 7 bases. The CDR3 is 16 amino acids. The germline CDR1 and CDR2 sequences are DFQATT and SNEGSKA (reference sequence). Trimming removed 0 bases from V and 2 bases from J; junction bases left unmatched: 9. CDR3 region: CSARDDITGANTEAFF. The CDR3 region has the DNA TGCAGTGCTAGAGATGACATCACAGGGGCAAACACTGAAGCTTTCTTT.

Remarks on this clonotype: One end of the junction does not line up with germline, which may come from a read error. The J gene is TRBJ2-3, the V gene TRBV2; TRBD2 matches at 14 bases. Germline V gene lookup returns CDR1 SNHLY and CDR2 FYNNEI. The CDR3 extends over 18 amino acids. This CDR3 reads CTSSSGTSGGPSTDTQYF. CDR3 nucleotides: TGTACCAGCAGTTCAGGGACTAGCGGGGGCCCCAGCACAGATACGCAGTATTTT.

V usage is TRBV11-3 and J usage is TRBJ2-1; D not certain. V was clipped by 3 bases and J by 7 bases, with 10 bases between them. This CDR3 is 13 amino acids long. The germline V gene has CDR1 SGHNT and CDR2 YENEEA. DNA of the CDR3: TGTGCCAGCAGCTTCGATCTACTTAATGAGCAGTTCTTC. This encodes CASSFDLLNEQFF.

This clonotype was recorded a few times. The chain is built from TRBV3-1 and TRBJ1-2; D uncertain. Germline values: CDR1 LGHDT, CDR2 YNNKEL (reference sequence). This CDR3 region has 15 residues. The V gene lost 8 bases and the J gene lost 1 base, with 17 bases spanning the gap. In DNA, the CDR3 is TGTGCCAGCGCCAACCCCGGGCGGAATAACTATGGCTACACCTTC. The encoded protein is CASANPGRNNYGYTF.

In this sample, this clonotype turned up many times. The chain has TRBV12-3 or TRBV12-4 and TRBJ2-2; D might be TRBD2 (5 bases). Trimming took 5 bases from V and 0 from J, leaving 16 bases between them. The CDR3 is made up of 17 amino acids. In DNA, the CDR3 is TGTGCCAGCAGTCCAGCGGACGGTAGGGCGAACACCGGGGAGCTGTTTTTT. It is translated as CASSPADGRANTGELFF.

This clonotype has more than one count but fewer than ten. This chain links TRBV15 with TRBJ2-3; D may be TRBD1 (5 bases). CDR1 and CDR2 (germline): LNHNV, YYDKDF (reference sequence). CDR3 length equals 15 residues. Trimming stripped 7 bases from V and 4 bases from J, with 18 bases between. The CDR3 sequence: CATKQGQGEADTQYF. Written as DNA, the CDR3 is TGTGCCACCAAGCAGGGCCAGGGTGAGGCAGATACGCAGTATTTT.

This clonotype was found a few times. The V call is TRBV4-2, the J call TRBJ2-3; D remains unclear. The length of the CDR3 is 15 residues. Trimming pared 0 bases from V and 6 bases from J, leaving 13 bases between. From germline, CDR1 is LGHNA and CDR2 YNFKEQ. DNA for the CDR3: TGTGCCAGCAGCCAAGAGTGGCAGGTTAAGGATACGCAGTATTTT. Its protein product is CASSQEWQVKDTQYF.

The rearrangement uses TRBV2 and TRBJ2-7, with D maybe TRBD2 (5 bases). The length of the CDR3 is 13 residues. V was pared by 7 bases and J by 2 bases, with 12 bases between. Germline lookup yields CDR1 SNHLY and CDR2 FYNNEI. The CDR3 bases are TGTGCCAGCACAGCGGCGGAAACCTACGAGCAGTACTTC. It yields the protein CASTAAETYEQYF.

This clonotype was seen a few times. This rearrangement joins TRBV12-3 or TRBV12-4 to TRBJ2-1; 8 positions agree with TRBD1. With V trimmed by 6 bases and J by 13 bases, 14 bases remained unmatched. The CDR3 sequence is 14 residues long. CDR3 nucleotides: TGTGCCAGCAGGCCACCTACAGGGGGTCTGAACCAGTTCTTC. This codes for CASRPPTGGLNQFF.

The genes are TRBV10-3 and TRBJ2-7; no clear D gene. The germline V gene encodes CDR1 ENHRY and CDR2 SYGVKD. This CDR3 has 14 amino acids. Trimming took 3 bases from V and 0 from J, leaving 9 bases between them. The CDR3 nucleotides read TGTGCCATCAGTGACGGCAGTAACTCCTACGAGCAGTACTTC. This encodes CAISDGSNSYEQYF.

The V call is TRBV12-3 or TRBV12-4, the J call TRBJ2-7; 7 bases agree with TRBD2. The V gene end was trimmed by 5 bases and the J gene end by 2 bases; junction bases not matched to a gene: 6. The CDR3 runs to 14 residues. CDR3 bases: TGTGCCAGCAGTCAAAGCGGGGCCACCTACGAGCAGTACTTC. It codes for CASSQSGATYEQYF.

This clonotype has more than one count but fewer than ten. The chain joins TRBV7-9 to TRBJ2-7; TRBD1 matches at 8 bases. The CDR3 consists of 13 residues. Germline V lookup: CDR1 SEHNR, CDR2 FQNEAQ (reference sequence). The ends lost 7 bases at V and 3 bases at J; junction bases unmatched: 5. CDR3 loop: CASTFGQGYEQYF. CDR3 sequence (DNA): TGTGCCAGCACCTTCGGACAGGGCTACGAGCAGTACTTC.